This T cell receptor beta chain was retrieved from a study of post-analysis software for immune sequencing data. Notes on the study in general: Patients used roughly five TRBV segments, including TRBV5-6, TRBV5-1 and TRBV20-1, more often than controls. For normalized Chao1 diversity, multiple sclerosis patients scored significantly lower than controls did.

The CDR3 extends over 13 amino acids. Trimming shortened V by 4 bases and J by 3 bases, and 11 bases separated the two germline ends. Per germline, CDR1 SGHKS and CDR2 YYEKEE (reference sequence). Prepared TCR beta cDNA libraries contained unique molecular identifiers. Each sample of about 0.95 to 11 million input T cells yielded roughly 0.5 million cDNA molecules, so each molecule approximated one T cell. TCRdb reprocessed the PCR reads via MiXCR and lists one record per CDR3 protein. The table shows 750,000 to 950,000 distinct CDR3 sequences, with roughly 50% occurring only once. This clonotype has more than one count but fewer than ten. Its antigen remains unidentified.

This TCR was sampled from a girl aged 5 to 17 with multiple sclerosis. Sample: blood. J is TRBJ2-7 and V is TRBV5-5; D gene uncertain. The DNA of the CDR3 is TGTGCCAGCAGCCTAGACCGGTACTACGAGCAGTACTTC. Protein sequence: CASSLDRYYEQYF.